The sequence of this TCR beta chain was determined in a study of radiation and T cells in renal cell carcinoma. TCRdb's copy holds only in-frame clones and misses some; the assay was immunoSEQ multiplex PCR. The sample has over 60,000 clones, around three quarters seen once; the top ten hold roughly 7.4%. Comments on this clone: Its target is unknown.

Time point reported: blood 2 weeks post-SBRT. This sample's treatment: 15 Gy SBRT to primary tumor, nephrectomy 4 weeks later. Blood was sampled at baseline, 2 weeks and 4 weeks after SBRT. General study findings and limits: Pretreatment tumor biopsies were lacking, so baseline clonotypes are unknown. Top tumor clonotypes rose in blood 2 weeks post-radiation, then contracted.

CDR1 SGHTA and CDR2 FQGNSA come from the germline V gene. This CDR3 region has 14 residues. V was pared by 1 base and J by 7 bases, with 10 bases between. V usage is TRBV7-2 and J usage is TRBJ1-4; D is undetermined. The source was blood, collected from a patient whose treatment included radiotherapy and nephrectomy. The source is a man in his 60s with renal cell carcinoma. In nucleotides, the CDR3 is TGTGCCAGCAGCTTAGGAGGGTATGGTGAAAAACTGTTTTTT. Residues: CASSLGGYGEKLFF.